This TCR beta chain emerged from a study of cytotoxic CD8 clonotypes in ibrutinib-treated CLL. With sequencing, the targeted depth ranged from 1 in 200,000 to 1 in 1 million T cells. The repertoire was sequenced with immunoSEQ multiplex PCR; TCRdb's copy has only in-frame clones and lacks some. The sample includes around 200,000 clones, more than 75% seen only once; the top ten take roughly an eighth. The CDR3 loop spans 16 amino acids. From germline, CDR1 is KGHSH and CDR2 LQKENI. Deletions cut 3 bases from V and 7 bases from J, with 16 bases between. This sequence originates from a human donor with chronic lymphocytic leukemia. Specimen: PBMCs, collected after 12 months of ibrutinib treatment. The V gene is TRBV18, the J gene TRBJ1-6, with D possibly being TRBD1 (6 bases). The CDR3 protein is CASSPTGTPKNSPLHF. Written as DNA, the CDR3 is TGTGCCAGCTCACCGACCGGGACACCTAAGAATTCACCCCTCCACTTT. Filled out from reference TRBV18 and TRBJ1-6, the complete variable domain reads NAGVMQNPRHLVRRRGQEARLRCSPMKGHSHVYWYRQLPEEGLKFMVYLQKENIIDESGMPKERFSAEFPKEGPSILRIQQVVRGDSAAYFCASSPTGTPKNSPLHFGNGTRLTVT.